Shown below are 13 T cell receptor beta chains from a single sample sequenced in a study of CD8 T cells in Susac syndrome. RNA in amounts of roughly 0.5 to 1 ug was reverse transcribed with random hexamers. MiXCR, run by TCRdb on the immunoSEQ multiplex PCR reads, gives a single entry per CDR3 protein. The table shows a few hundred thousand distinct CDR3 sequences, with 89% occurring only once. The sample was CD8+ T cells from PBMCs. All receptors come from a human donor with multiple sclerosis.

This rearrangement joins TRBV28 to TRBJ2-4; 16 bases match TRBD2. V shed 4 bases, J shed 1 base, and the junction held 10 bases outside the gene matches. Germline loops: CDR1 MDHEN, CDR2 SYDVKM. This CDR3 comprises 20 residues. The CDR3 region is CASSSYGTSGRAGAKNIQYF. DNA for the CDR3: TGTGCCAGCAGTTCCTATGGGACTAGCGGGAGGGCCGGGGCCAAAAACATTCAGTACTTC.

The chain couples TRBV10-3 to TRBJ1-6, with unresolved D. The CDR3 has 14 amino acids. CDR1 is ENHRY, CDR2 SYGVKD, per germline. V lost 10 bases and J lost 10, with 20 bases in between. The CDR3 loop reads CATGIDSEGSPLHF. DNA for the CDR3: TGTGCCACCGGAATTGACTCAGAGGGCTCACCCCTCCACTTT.

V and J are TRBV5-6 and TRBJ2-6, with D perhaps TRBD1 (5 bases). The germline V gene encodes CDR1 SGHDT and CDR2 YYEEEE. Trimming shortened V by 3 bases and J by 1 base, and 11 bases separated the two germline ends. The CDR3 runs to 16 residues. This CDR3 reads CASSYQQESGANVLTF. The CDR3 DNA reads TGTGCCAGCAGCTATCAACAGGAGTCTGGGGCCAACGTCCTGACTTTC. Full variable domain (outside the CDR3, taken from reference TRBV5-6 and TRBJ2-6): DAGVTQSPTHLIKTRGQQVTLRCSPKSGHDTVSWYQQALGQGPQFIFQYYEEEERQRGNFPDRFSGHQFPNYSSELNVNALLLGDSALYLCASSYQQESGANVLTFGAGSRLTVL.

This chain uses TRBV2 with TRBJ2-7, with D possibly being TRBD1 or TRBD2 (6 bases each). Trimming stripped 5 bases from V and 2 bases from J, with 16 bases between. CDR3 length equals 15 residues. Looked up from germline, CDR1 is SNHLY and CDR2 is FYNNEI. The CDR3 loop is CASSIPRGLTYEQYF. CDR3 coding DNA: TGTGCCAGCAGTATACCTCGGGGGCTCACCTACGAGCAGTACTTC.

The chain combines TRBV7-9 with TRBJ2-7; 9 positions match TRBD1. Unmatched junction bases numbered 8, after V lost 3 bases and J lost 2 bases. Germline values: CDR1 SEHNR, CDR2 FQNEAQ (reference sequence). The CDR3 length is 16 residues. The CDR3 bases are TGTGCCAGCAGCTTGAACCCGGGACAGGGACCCTACGAGCAGTACTTC. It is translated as CASSLNPGQGPYEQYF.

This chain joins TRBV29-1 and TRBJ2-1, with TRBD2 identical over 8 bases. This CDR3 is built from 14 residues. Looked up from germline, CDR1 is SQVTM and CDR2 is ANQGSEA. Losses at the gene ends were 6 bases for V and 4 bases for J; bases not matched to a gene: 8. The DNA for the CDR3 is TGCAGCGTACTACTAGCGGAGACGTACAATGAGCAGTTCTTC. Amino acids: CSVLLAETYNEQFF.

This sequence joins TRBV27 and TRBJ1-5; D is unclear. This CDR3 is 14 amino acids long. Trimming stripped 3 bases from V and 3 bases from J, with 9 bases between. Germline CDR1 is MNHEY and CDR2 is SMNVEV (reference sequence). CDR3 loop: CASSLVGPNQPQHF. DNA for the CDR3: TGTGCCAGCAGTTTGGTAGGACCCAATCAGCCCCAGCATTTT.

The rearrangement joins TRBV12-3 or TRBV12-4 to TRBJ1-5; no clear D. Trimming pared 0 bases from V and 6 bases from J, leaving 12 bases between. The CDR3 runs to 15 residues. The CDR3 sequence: CASSLALGGVQPQHF. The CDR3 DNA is TGTGCCAGCAGTTTAGCGCTTGGCGGAGTTCAGCCCCAGCATTTT.

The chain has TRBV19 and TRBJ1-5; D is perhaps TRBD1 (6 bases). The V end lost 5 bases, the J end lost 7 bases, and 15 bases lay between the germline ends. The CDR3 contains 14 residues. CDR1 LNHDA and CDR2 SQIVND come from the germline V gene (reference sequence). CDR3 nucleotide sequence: TGTGCCAGTAGTGGGCTGGGGGCGAGGCAGCCCCAGCATTTT. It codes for CASSGLGARQPQHF.

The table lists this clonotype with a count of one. The CDR3 DNA sequence: TGCAGTGCTAGAGTGACTAGCGGGAGGGGGGTTACGCAGTATTTT. Residues: CSARVTSGRGVTQYF. The rearrangement uses TRBV20-1 and TRBJ2-3; 14 nucleotides match TRBD2. Germline CDR1 reads DFQATT; CDR2 reads SNEGSKA (reference sequence). Trimming removed 1 base from V and 8 bases from J; junction bases left unmatched: 5. CDR3 length: 15 residues.

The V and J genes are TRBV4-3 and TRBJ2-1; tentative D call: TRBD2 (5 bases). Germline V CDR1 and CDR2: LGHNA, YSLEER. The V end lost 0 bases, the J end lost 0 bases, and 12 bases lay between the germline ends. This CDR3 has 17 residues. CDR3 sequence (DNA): TGCGCCAGCAGCCAAGATGCGCGCGGGTTCTCCTACAATGAGCAGTTCTTC. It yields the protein CASSQDARGFSYNEQFF.

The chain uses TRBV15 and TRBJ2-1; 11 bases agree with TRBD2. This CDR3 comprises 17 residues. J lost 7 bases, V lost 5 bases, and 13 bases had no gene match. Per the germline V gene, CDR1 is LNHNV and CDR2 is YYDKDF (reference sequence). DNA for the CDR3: TGTGCCACCAGCCCCCCGCGTGGGCTAGCGGGAGGTAATGAGCAGTTCTTC. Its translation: CATSPPRGLAGGNEQFF.

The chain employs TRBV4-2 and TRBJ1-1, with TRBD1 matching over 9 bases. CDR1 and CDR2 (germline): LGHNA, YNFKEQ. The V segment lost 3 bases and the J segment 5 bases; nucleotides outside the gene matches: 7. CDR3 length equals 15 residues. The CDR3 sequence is CASSQIQGARTEAFF. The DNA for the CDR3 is TGTGCCAGCAGCCAGATACAGGGGGCGCGAACTGAAGCTTTCTTT.